This T cell receptor beta chain was found in a study of T cell changes during pregnancy in multiple sclerosis. Per the germline V gene, CDR1 is MNHNS and CDR2 is SASEGT. This CDR3 contains 15 residues. The table came from immunoSEQ multiplex PCR; TCRdb's copy has only in-frame clones and leaves some out. Here the sample spans about 8,500 clones, 87% being singletons. This sequence joins TRBV6-1 and TRBJ2-5; 9 positions match TRBD2. Near its end, the DNA agrees better with TRBJ2-7, so the J call may be wrong. The starting material was CD8+ T cells from peripheral blood mononuclear cells, obtained in the first trimester of pregnancy. The TCR originated in a female donor in good health, enrolled as a control in a pregnancy study. DNA for the CDR3: TGTGCCAGCAGTGAAGCTAGCGGGAGCTCCTACGAGCAGTACTTC. This sequence encodes CASSEASGSSYEQYF.